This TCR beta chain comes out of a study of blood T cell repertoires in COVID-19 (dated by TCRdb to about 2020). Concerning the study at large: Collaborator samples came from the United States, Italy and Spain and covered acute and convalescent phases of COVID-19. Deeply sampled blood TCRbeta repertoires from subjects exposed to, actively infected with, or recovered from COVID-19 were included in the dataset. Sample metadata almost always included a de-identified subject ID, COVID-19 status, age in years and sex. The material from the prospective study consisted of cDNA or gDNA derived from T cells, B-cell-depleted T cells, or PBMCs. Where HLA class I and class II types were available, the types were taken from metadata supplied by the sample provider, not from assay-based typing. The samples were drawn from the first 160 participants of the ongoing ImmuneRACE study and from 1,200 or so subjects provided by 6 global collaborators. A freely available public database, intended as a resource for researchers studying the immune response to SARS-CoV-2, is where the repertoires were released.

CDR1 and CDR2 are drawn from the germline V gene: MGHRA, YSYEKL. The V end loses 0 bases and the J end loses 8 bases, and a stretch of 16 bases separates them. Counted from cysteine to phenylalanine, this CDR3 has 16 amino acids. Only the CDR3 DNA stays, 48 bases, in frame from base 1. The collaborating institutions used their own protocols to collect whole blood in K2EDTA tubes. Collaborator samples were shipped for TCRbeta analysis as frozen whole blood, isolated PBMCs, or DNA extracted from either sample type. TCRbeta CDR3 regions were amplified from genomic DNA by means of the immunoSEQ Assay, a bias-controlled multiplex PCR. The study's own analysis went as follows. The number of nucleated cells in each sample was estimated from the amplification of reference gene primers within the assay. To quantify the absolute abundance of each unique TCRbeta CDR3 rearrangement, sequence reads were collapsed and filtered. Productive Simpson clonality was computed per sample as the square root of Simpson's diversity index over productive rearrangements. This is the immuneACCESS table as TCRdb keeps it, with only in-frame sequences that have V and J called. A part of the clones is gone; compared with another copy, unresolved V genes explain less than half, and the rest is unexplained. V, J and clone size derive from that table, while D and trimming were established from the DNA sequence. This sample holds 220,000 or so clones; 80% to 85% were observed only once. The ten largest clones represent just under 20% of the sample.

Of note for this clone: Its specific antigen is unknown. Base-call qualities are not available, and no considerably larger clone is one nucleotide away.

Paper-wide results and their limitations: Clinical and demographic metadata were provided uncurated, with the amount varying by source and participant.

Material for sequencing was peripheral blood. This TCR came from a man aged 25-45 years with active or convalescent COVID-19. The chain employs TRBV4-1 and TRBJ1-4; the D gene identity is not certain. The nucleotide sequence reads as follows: TGCGCCAGCAGCCAAGACGCGGGGTTGCGGCGGGAAAAACTGTTTTTT. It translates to CASSQDAGLRREKLFF.